The 14 T cell receptor beta chains in this list originate from one sample, sequenced in a study of T cells after posttransplantation cyclophosphamide (dated by TCRdb to about 2016). Library preparation used the immunoSEQ multiplex PCR assay. Not all clones reach the TCRdb copy of this immuneACCESS table, which keeps in-frame sequences only. Checked studies attribute under half of the gap to unresolved V genes and leave the rest unexplained. The table gives tens of thousands of clones for this sample, with none occurring only once. Together, the top ten hold about 2.3% of the sample. Specimen: PBMCs. Receptor source: a man over 45 in good health, CMV-negative, and a related stem cell transplant donor.

This clone was recorded at least ten times. The gene calls are TRBV7-2 and TRBJ1-2; the match to TRBD1 covers 9 bases. CDR3 length equals 14 residues. With V trimmed by 1 base and J by 8 bases, 5 bases remained unmatched. Germline V gives CDR1 SGHTA, CDR2 FQGNSA. CDR3 bases: TGTGCCAGCAGCTTAGTGGGACAGGGCGGCGGCTACACCTTC. This gives the protein CASSLVGQGGGYTF.

This clone was observed a few times. One junction end disagrees with the germline gene, perhaps due to a read error. This chain joins TRBV5-1 and TRBJ2-1; possibly TRBD2 for D (5 bases). Germline loops: CDR1 SGHRS, CDR2 YFSETQ. This CDR3 comprises 12 residues. Written as DNA, the CDR3 is TGCGTCAGCAGCTTGATCGGGGATGAGCAGTTCTTC. It translates to CVSSLIGDEQFF.

This clone was recorded many times. This chain connects TRBV4-3 to TRBJ1-2, with D tentatively TRBD1 (6 bases). The germline CDR1 and CDR2 sequences are LGHNA and YSLEER. The CDR3 sequence is 15 residues long. V was clipped by 4 bases and J by 4 bases, with 16 bases between them. CDR3 in amino acids: CASSLTQGTLYGYTF. CDR3 nucleotide sequence: TGCGCCAGCAGCCTTACGCAGGGGACCCTCTATGGCTACACCTTC.

This clone was counted a few times. The rearrangement uses TRBV6-6 and TRBJ2-1, with unresolved D. V was trimmed by 0 bases and J by 4 bases, leaving 7 bases between them. Germline CDR1 is MNHNY and CDR2 is SVGAGI (reference sequence). The CDR3 runs 14 residues. The CDR3 DNA reads TGTGCCAGCAGTTACTCGAACCAGTACAATGAGCAGTTCTTC. It translates to CASSYSNQYNEQFF.

The chain carries TRBV11-3 and TRBJ2-1, with unresolved D. In germline, CDR1 is SGHNT, CDR2 YENEEA. V dropped 2 bases and J dropped 9 bases, with 8 bases sitting between them. The CDR3 consists of 12 residues. The CDR3 spells CASSLIPGEQFF. CDR3 sequence (DNA): TGTGCCAGCAGCTTAATTCCCGGTGAGCAGTTCTTC.

In this sample, this clone turned up many times. The chain employs TRBV2 and TRBJ1-5; TRBD1 might be the D (6 bases). This CDR3 is 13 amino acids long. The ends were cut back, 9 bases at V and 7 bases at J, with 16 bases in the middle. Germline CDR1 is SNHLY and CDR2 is FYNNEI. CDR3 DNA sequence: TGTGCCAGTACCGAACAGGGATCCCAGCCCCAGCATTTT. Translation: CASTEQGSQPQHF. The full variable domain, in which reference TRBV2 and TRBJ1-5 provide the parts outside the CDR3, is EPEVTQTPSHQVTQMGQEVILRCVPISNHLYFYWYRQILGQKVEFLVSFYNNEISEKSEIFDDQFSVERPDGSNFTLKIRSTKLEDSAMYFCASTEQGSQPQHFGDGTRLSIL.

This clone appeared many times. The gene calls are TRBV4-3 and TRBJ1-2; the D gene is possibly TRBD1 (6 bases). The CDR3 extends over 15 amino acids. The V end lost 0 bases, the J end lost 7 bases, and 15 bases lay between the germline ends. CDR1 and CDR2 from the germline V gene are LGHNA and YSLEER. The CDR3, as DNA: TGCGCCAGCAGCCAAGATCCGTTGGCAGGGGTTGGCTACACCTTC. Translating gives CASSQDPLAGVGYTF.

The sample holds many counts of this clone. This chain joins TRBV5-1 and TRBJ2-5; 7 bases align to TRBD2. This CDR3 contains 13 residues. The V gene end was trimmed by 3 bases and the J gene end by 4 bases; junction bases not matched to a gene: 3. Germline V gene data show CDR1 as SGHRS and CDR2 as YFSETQ. The CDR3 is CASSSGTTETQYF. Here the CDR3 DNA reads TGCGCCAGCAGCTCTGGGACTACAGAGACCCAGTACTTC.

This clone has ten or more counts. The rearrangement joins TRBV5-1 to TRBJ2-6; the match to TRBD1 covers 8 bases. The trim removed 7 bases at V and 1 base at J, leaving 19 bases unmatched. The CDR3 is made up of 20 amino acids. CDR1 is SGHRS, CDR2 YFSETQ, per germline. The DNA for the CDR3 is TGCGCCAGCCACTCTGAGGACAGGGAGACTACAACTTCTGGGGCCAACGTCCTGACTTTC. It codes for CASHSEDRETTTSGANVLTF. Using reference TRBV5-1 and TRBJ2-6 for the parts outside the CDR3, the full variable domain is KAGVTQTPRYLIKTRGQQVTLSCSPISGHRSVSWYQQTPGQGLQFLFEYFSETQRNKGNFPGRFSGRQFSNSRSEMNVSTLELGDSALYLCASHSEDRETTTSGANVLTFGAGSRLTVL.

This clone was seen only a few times. The V and J genes are TRBV19 and TRBJ1-2, with TRBD1 matching over 8 bases. The CDR3 length is 15 residues. The V segment lost 3 bases and the J segment 4 bases; nucleotides outside the gene matches: 7. Germline CDR1 is LNHDA and CDR2 is SQIVND (reference sequence). CDR3 coding DNA: TGTGCCAGTAGTATTGTGGGACAGGATTCCTATGGCTACACCTTC. Translating gives CASSIVGQDSYGYTF.

This clone was observed many times. The chain couples TRBV25-1 to TRBJ1-5; D gene ambiguous. The CDR3 runs 16 residues. Looked up from germline, CDR1 is MGHDK and CDR2 is SYGVNS. V was trimmed by 2 bases and J by 0 bases, leaving 11 bases between them. The CDR3 loop is CASSEGAGYSNQPQHF. CDR3 sequence (DNA): TGTGCCAGCAGTGAAGGTGCAGGTTATAGCAATCAGCCCCAGCATTTT. The variable domain in full, with the rest retrieved from reference TRBV25-1 and TRBJ1-5, is EADIYQTPRYLVIGTGKKITLECSQTMGHDKMYWYQQDPGMELHLIHYSYGVNSTEKGDLSSESTVSRIRTEHFPLTLESARPSHTSQYLCASSEGAGYSNQPQHFGDGTRLSIL.

The rearrangement joins TRBV10-3 to TRBJ2-7; TRBD2 is a possible D gene (5 bases). The CDR3 contains 13 residues. The germline V gene has CDR1 ENHRY and CDR2 SYGVKD. Trimming left V 5 bases short and J 5 bases short, with 13 bases between. The CDR3 DNA follows: TGTGCCATCAGTTACGGGGTACTCCACGAGCAGTACTTC. Protein sequence: CAISYGVLHEQYF.

In this sample, this clone turned up many times. The CDR3 sequence: CASSLEGTRGGENEQFF. The CDR3 DNA sequence: TGCGCCAGCAGCTTGGAAGGGACAAGGGGTGGGGAGAATGAGCAGTTCTTC. The chain employs TRBV5-1 and TRBJ2-1; TRBD1 is a possible D gene (6 bases). The germline gives CDR1 SGHRS, CDR2 YFSETQ. Trimming stripped 0 bases from V and 7 bases from J, with 20 bases between. The CDR3 loop spans 17 amino acids.

The chain recombines TRBV19 with TRBJ2-3; TRBD2 matches at 10 bases. CDR3 length: 17 residues. The V gene's germline CDR1 is LNHDA and CDR2 SQIVND (reference sequence). V shed 5 bases, J shed 6 bases, and the junction held 14 bases outside the gene matches. DNA for the CDR3: TGTGCCAGTAGTTTCGAATTTTCTAGCGGGGGCCTGGATACGCAGTATTTT. Protein product: CASSFEFSSGGLDTQYF. The full variable domain, its missing parts supplied by reference TRBV19 and TRBJ2-3, is DGGITQSPKYLFRKEGQNVTLSCEQNLNHDAMYWYRQDPGQGLRLIYYSQIVNDFQKGDIAEGYSVSREKKESFPLTVTSAQKNPTAFYLCASSFEFSSGGLDTQYFGPGTRLTVL.